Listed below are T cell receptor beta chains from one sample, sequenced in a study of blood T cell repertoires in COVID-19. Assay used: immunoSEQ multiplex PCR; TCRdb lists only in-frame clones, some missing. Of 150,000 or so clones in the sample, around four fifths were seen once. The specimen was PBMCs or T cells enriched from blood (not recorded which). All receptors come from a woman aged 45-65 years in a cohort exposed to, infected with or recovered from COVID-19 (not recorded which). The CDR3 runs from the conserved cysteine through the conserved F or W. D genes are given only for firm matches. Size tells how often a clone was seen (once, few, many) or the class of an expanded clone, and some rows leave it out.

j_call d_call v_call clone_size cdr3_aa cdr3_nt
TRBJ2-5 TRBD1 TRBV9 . CASSARQGAGETQYF TGTGCCAGCAGCGCGCGACAGGGGGCGGGAGAGACCCAGTACTTC
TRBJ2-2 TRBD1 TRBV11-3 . CASRPGTGGTGELFF TGTGCCAGCAGACCCGGGACAGGGGGCACCGGGGAGCTGTTTTTT
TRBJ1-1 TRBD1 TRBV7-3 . CASSIIRDSEAFF TGTGCCAGCAGTATAATCAGGGACAGTGAAGCTTTCTTT
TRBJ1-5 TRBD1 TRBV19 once CASNLGQGDQPQHF TGTGCCAGTAATTTAGGACAGGGGGATCAGCCCCAGCATTTT
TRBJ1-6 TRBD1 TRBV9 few CASSLTGEDNSPLHF TGTGCCAGCAGCCTGACAGGGGAGGATAATTCACCCCTCCACTTT
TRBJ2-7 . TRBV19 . CASSISSDSYEQYF TGTGCCAGTAGTATCTCCAGCGACTCCTACGAGCAGTACTTC
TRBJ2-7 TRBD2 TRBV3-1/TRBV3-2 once CASSQDPGLASYEQYF TGTGCCAGCAGCCAAGATCCGGGACTAGCGAGCTACGAGCAGTACTTC
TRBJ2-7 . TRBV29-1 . CSVTRPLGRSSYEQYF TGCAGCGTTACCCGACCTTTGGGGCGTAGCTCCTACGAGCAGTACTTC
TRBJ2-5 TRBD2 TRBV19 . CASSATSGSGGQETQYF TGTGCCAGTAGTGCAACATCAGGGAGCGGGGGACAAGAGACCCAGTACTTC
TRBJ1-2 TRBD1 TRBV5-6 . CASSLLLAGGDYGYTF TGTGCCAGCAGCTTGCTACTGGCAGGGGGCGACTATGGCTACACCTTC
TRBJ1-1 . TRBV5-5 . CASSLLQGNTEAFF TGTGCCAGCAGCTTGCTACAGGGGAACACTGAAGCTTTCTTT
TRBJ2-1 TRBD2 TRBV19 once CASSILAGVKNEQFF TGTGCCAGTAGTATACTAGCGGGAGTAAAAAATGAGCAGTTCTTC
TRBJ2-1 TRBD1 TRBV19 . CASSTTGTGKDEQFF TGTGCCAGTAGTACTACCGGGACAGGGAAGGATGAGCAGTTCTTC
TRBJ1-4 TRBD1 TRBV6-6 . CASSLQGAGVSEKLFF TGTGCCAGCAGTCTACAGGGGGCGGGTGTGTCCGAAAAACTGTTTTTT
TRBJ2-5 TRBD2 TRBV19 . CASSNRGLSGGQETQYF TGTGCCAGTAGTAATAGGGGCCTCAGCGGGGGACAAGAGACCCAGTACTTC
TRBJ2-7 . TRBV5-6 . CASSLAIRWYEQYF TGTGCCAGCAGCTTGGCCATACGGTGGTACGAGCAGTACTTC
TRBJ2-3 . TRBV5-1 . CASSLDHSSTDTQYF TGCGCCAGCAGCTTGGATCACTCCAGCACAGATACGCAGTATTTT
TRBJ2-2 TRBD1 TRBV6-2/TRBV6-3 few CASSLLGQTYTGELFF TGTGCCAGCAGTCTTTTGGGACAGACTTACACCGGGGAGCTGTTTTTT
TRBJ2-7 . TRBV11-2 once CASSLTGKSSYEQYF TGTGCCAGCAGCTTAACAGGGAAAAGCTCCTACGAGCAGTACTTC
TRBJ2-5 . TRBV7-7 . CASSPIGTGQTQYF TGTGCTAGCAGCCCCATTGGAACAGGGCAGACCCAGTACTTC
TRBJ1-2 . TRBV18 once CASSPPGTLGNYGYTF TGTGCCAGCTCACCTCCCGGGACATTGGGGAACTATGGCTACACCTTC
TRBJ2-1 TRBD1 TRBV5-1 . CASSDRGARNEQFF TGCGCCAGCAGCGACAGGGGCGCCAGGAATGAGCAGTTCTTC
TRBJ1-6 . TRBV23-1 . CASSQCAEPYNSPLHF TGCGCCAGCAGTCAATGTGCGGAACCTTATAATTCACCCCTCCACTTT
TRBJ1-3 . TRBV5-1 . CASSLGAGSGNTIYF TGCGCCAGCAGCTTGGGAGCAGGGTCTGGAAACACCATATATTTT
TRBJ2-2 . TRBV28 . CASSLWLTGNTGELFF TGTGCCAGCAGTTTATGGCTGACAGGCAACACCGGGGAGCTGTTTTTT
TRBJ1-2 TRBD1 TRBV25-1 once CASTRPGGYGYTF TGTGCCAGCACTCGCCCAGGGGGCTATGGCTACACCTTC
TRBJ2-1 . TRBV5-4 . CASRAGSRDEQFF TGTGCCAGCAGAGCCGGGAGTCGGGATGAGCAGTTCTTC
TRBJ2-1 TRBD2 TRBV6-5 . CASSYSGLAGGYEQFF TGTGCCAGCAGTTACTCGGGACTAGCGGGAGGGTATGAGCAGTTCTTC
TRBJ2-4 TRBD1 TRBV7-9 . CASSGRGSDLAKNIQYF TGTGCCAGCAGCGGCAGGGGGAGCGATCTAGCCAAAAACATTCAGTACTTC
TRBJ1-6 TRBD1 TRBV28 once CASSPHGQGDYNSPLHF TGTGCCAGCAGTCCTCACGGACAGGGGGACTATAATTCACCCCTCCACTTT
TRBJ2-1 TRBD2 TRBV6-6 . CASSSGTSSDEQFF TGTGCCAGCAGCTCCGGGACTAGCAGCGATGAGCAGTTCTTC
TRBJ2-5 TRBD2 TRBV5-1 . CASSLGLAVFQETQYF TGCGCCAGCAGCTTGGGACTAGCGGTCTTCCAAGAGACCCAGTACTTC
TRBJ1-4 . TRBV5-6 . CASSWGGQTNEKLFF TGTGCCAGCAGCTGGGGCGGACAGACGAATGAAAAACTGTTTTTT
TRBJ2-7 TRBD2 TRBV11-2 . CATAGEFPYEQYF TGTGCCACCGCGGGGGAATTTCCCTACGAGCAGTACTTC
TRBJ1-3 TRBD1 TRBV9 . CASSPDRGLGNTIYF TGTGCCAGCAGCCCAGACAGGGGATTAGGAAACACCATATATTTT
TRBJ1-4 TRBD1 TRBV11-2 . CASSSKQTGANEKLFF TGTGCCAGCAGCTCCAAACAGACAGGGGCTAATGAAAAACTGTTTTTT
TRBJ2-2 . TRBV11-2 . CASSLNLQANTGELFF TGTGCCAGCAGCTTAAATCTACAGGCGAACACCGGGGAGCTGTTTTTT
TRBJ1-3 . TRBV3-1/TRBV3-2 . CASSQVSGNTIYF TGTGCCAGCAGCCAAGTGTCAGGAAACACCATATATTTT
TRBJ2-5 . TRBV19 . CASSGLAGARETQYF TGTGCCAGTAGCGGGCTCGCGGGGGCCAGGGAGACCCAGTACTTC
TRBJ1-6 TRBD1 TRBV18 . CASSLRTGSIDSPLHF TGTGCCAGCTCACTACGGACAGGGAGTATAGATTCACCCCTCCACTTT
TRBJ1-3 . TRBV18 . CASSDGDGNTIYF TGTGCCAGCTCAGACGGGGATGGGAACACCATATATTTT
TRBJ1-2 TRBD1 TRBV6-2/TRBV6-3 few CASGSGTANYGYTF TGTGCCAGCGGTTCGGGGACAGCTAACTATGGCTACACCTTC
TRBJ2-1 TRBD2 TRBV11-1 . CASSFAGGSYNEQFF TGTGCCAGCAGCTTCGCGGGAGGGTCTTACAATGAGCAGTTCTTC
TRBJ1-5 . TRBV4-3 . CASSPQVNQPQHF TGCGCCAGCAGTCCGCAGGTCAATCAGCCCCAGCATTTT
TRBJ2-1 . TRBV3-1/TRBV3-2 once CASSWDWDNEQFF TGTGCCAGCAGCTGGGACTGGGACAATGAGCAGTTCTTC
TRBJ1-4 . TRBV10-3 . CAISESTRATNEKLFF TGTGCCATCAGTGAGTCGACTAGGGCAACTAATGAAAAACTGTTTTTT
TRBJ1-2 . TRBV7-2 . CASIHASGDYGYTF TGTGCCAGCATCCACGCCTCAGGGGACTATGGCTACACCTTC
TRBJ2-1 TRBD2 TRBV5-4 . CASSLGVAGISYNEQFF TGTGCCAGCAGCTTGGGGGTAGCGGGAATCTCCTACAATGAGCAGTTCTTC
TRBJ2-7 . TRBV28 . CASSLGGAGEQYF TGTGCCAGCAGTTTAGGGGGCGCAGGCGAGCAGTACTTC
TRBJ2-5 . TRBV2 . CASSEQGLETQYF TGTGCCAGCAGTGAACAGGGTTTGGAGACCCAGTACTTC
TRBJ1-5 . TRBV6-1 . CASSELGGYSNQPQHF TGTGCCAGCAGTGAACTTGGGGGGTATAGCAATCAGCCCCAGCATTTT
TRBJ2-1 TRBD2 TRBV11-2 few CASSNVGGTNEQFF TGTGCCAGCAGCAACGTCGGGGGGACGAATGAGCAGTTCTTC
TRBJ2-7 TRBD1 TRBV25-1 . CASSDNRGLGGSLYEQYF TGTGCCAGCAGTGATAACAGGGGGCTCGGCGGGAGTTTGTACGAGCAGTACTTC
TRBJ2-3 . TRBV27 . CASSLQIGADTQYF TGTGCCAGCAGTTTACAGATAGGGGCAGATACGCAGTATTTT
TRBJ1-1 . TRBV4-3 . CASSQEPRGDTEAFF TGCGCCAGCAGCCAAGAGCCCCGGGGGGACACTGAAGCTTTCTTT
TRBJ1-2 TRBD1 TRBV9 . CASSVQGGPNYGYTF TGTGCCAGCAGCGTACAGGGGGGTCCAAACTATGGCTACACCTTC
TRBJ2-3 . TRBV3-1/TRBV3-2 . CASSQATTGTSSTDTQYF TGTGCCAGCAGCCAAGCTACTACCGGGACATCTAGCACAGATACGCAGTATTTT
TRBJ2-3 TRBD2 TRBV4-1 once CASSQPPGLGPATDTQYF TGCGCCAGCAGCCAACCCCCCGGACTAGGTCCCGCAACAGATACGCAGTATTTT
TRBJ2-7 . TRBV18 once CASSPSSDYEQYF TGTGCCAGCTCACCATCGTCAGATTACGAGCAGTACTTC